This is a list of T cell receptor beta chains from one sample in a study of T cell repertoires in cytomegalovirus infection. TCRdb reprocessed the reads via MiXCR and lists one record per CDR3 protein. The table includes a few hundred thousand distinct CDR3 sequences, about a sixth detected once. The sequenced sample consisted of PBMCs. The receptors were sampled from a human donor in good health (CMV status not recorded). Some clones in this sample may be carry-over from other donors' samples. CDR3s include the opening cysteine and the closing phenylalanine or tryptophan. Each record gives: V gene, clone size, D gene, J gene, CDR3 DNA, CDR3 protein. D genes are given only for firm matches. Not all rows give a size; the values are once, few, many and, for expanded clones, a class.

v_call: TRBV6-1
clone_size: many
d_call: TRBD1
j_call: TRBJ2-5
cdr3_nt: TGTGCCAGCCACCCCTCTCCGACAGGGTGGGGGGAGACCCAGTACTTC
cdr3_aa: CASHPSPTGWGETQYF

v_call: TRBV3-1
clone_size: once
d_call: -
j_call: TRBJ2-1
cdr3_nt: TGTGCCAGCAGCCAAGAGGTCCCCTCCTACAATGAGCAGTTCTTC
cdr3_aa: CASSQEVPSYNEQFF

v_call: TRBV28
clone_size: -
d_call: -
j_call: TRBJ1-5
cdr3_nt: TGTGCCAGCAGTGAACTGGCGGATAGCAATCAGCCCCAGCATTTT
cdr3_aa: CASSELADSNQPQHF

v_call: TRBV7-2
clone_size: -
d_call: TRBD2
j_call: TRBJ2-5
cdr3_nt: TGTGCCAGCAGCTCGAGGCTAGCGGGGGGGGAGACCCAGTACTTC
cdr3_aa: CASSSRLAGGETQYF

v_call: TRBV18
clone_size: few
d_call: TRBD2
j_call: TRBJ2-1
cdr3_nt: TGTGCCAGCTCATTTTCCCCCGGGGGGGCAAATAATGAGCAGTTCTTC
cdr3_aa: CASSFSPGGANNEQFF

v_call: TRBV2
clone_size: few
d_call: TRBD1
j_call: TRBJ2-3
cdr3_nt: TGTGCCAGCAGTCTGACAGGGCCCACAGATACGCAGTATTTT
cdr3_aa: CASSLTGPTDTQYF

v_call: TRBV20-1
clone_size: -
d_call: -
j_call: TRBJ1-2
cdr3_nt: TGCAGTGCCCGCCCCCAGGGGCGCGCCTATGGCTACACCTTC
cdr3_aa: CSARPQGRAYGYTF

v_call: TRBV19
clone_size: -
d_call: -
j_call: TRBJ2-6
cdr3_nt: TGTGCCAGTAGAGTGGATGGATCCAACGTCCTGACTTTC
cdr3_aa: CASRVDGSNVLTF

v_call: TRBV6-5
clone_size: -
d_call: -
j_call: TRBJ1-1
cdr3_nt: TGTGCCAGCAGTGCCTCGGGGGTCGGCGGGTTGGGCACTGAAGCTTTCTTT
cdr3_aa: CASSASGVGGLGTEAFF

v_call: TRBV7-2
clone_size: many
d_call: -
j_call: TRBJ2-7
cdr3_nt: TGTGCCAGCAGCTTACCGCAGGGAGTCTACGAGCAGTACTTC
cdr3_aa: CASSLPQGVYEQYF

v_call: TRBV7-9
clone_size: -
d_call: -
j_call: TRBJ2-7
cdr3_nt: TGTGCCAGCAGCTTACGCGCGGACTCCTACGAGCAGTACTTC
cdr3_aa: CASSLRADSYEQYF

v_call: TRBV4-1
clone_size: -
d_call: TRBD1
j_call: TRBJ2-2
cdr3_nt: TGCGCCAGCAGCCATTTCGACAGGGGGCGGATCGGGGAGCTGTTTTTT
cdr3_aa: CASSHFDRGRIGELFF

v_call: TRBV7-9
clone_size: few
d_call: TRBD2
j_call: TRBJ2-7
cdr3_nt: TGTGCCAGCAGCCAGCGCGGGGGATTCGAAAACGAGCAGTACTTC
cdr3_aa: CASSQRGGFENEQYF

v_call: TRBV5-1
clone_size: many
d_call: -
j_call: TRBJ2-1
cdr3_nt: TGCGCCAGCAGCTTGAGGGGGGGCCCCAATGAGCAGTTCTTC
cdr3_aa: CASSLRGGPNEQFF

v_call: TRBV20-1
clone_size: few
d_call: -
j_call: TRBJ2-3
cdr3_nt: TGCAGTGCTGGTAGAGAAAGATACACAGATACGCAGTATTTT
cdr3_aa: CSAGRERYTDTQYF

v_call: TRBV20-1
clone_size: few
d_call: TRBD1
j_call: TRBJ1-4
cdr3_nt: TGCAGTGCGGGATCGGGACAGAATAATGAAAAACTGTTTTTT
cdr3_aa: CSAGSGQNNEKLFF

v_call: TRBV20-1
clone_size: few
d_call: -
j_call: TRBJ1-2
cdr3_nt: TGCAGTGCAGGCAGGGAGAACTATGGCTACACCTTC
cdr3_aa: CSAGRENYGYTF

v_call: TRBV28
clone_size: -
d_call: -
j_call: TRBJ2-7
cdr3_nt: TGTGCCAGCAGGCCCACTAGCCCCACTGCCCCCGAGCAGTACTTC
cdr3_aa: CASRPTSPTAPEQYF

v_call: TRBV4-1
clone_size: few
d_call: -
j_call: TRBJ1-2
cdr3_nt: TGCGCCAGCAGCCCTTTCGGGGCAGTCTACACCTTC
cdr3_aa: CASSPFGAVYTF

v_call: TRBV10-3
clone_size: -
d_call: TRBD1
j_call: TRBJ2-1
cdr3_nt: TGTGCCATCAGTGCGACAGGGCCCATCTCCTACAATGAGCAGTTCTTC
cdr3_aa: CAISATGPISYNEQFF

v_call: TRBV12-3/TRBV12-4
clone_size: -
d_call: -
j_call: TRBJ1-1
cdr3_nt: TGTGCCAGCAGTTTAATGGGTAACACTGCAGCTTTCTTT
cdr3_aa: CASSLMGNTAAFF

v_call: TRBV2
clone_size: few
d_call: -
j_call: TRBJ2-3
cdr3_nt: TGTGCCAGCACCTACTTAGGCGCGGGCACAGATACGCAGTATTTT
cdr3_aa: CASTYLGAGTDTQYF

v_call: TRBV7-9
clone_size: -
d_call: -
j_call: TRBJ1-1
cdr3_nt: TGTGCCAGCAGCCAAAACGTTGGACTGTCGGGAGCTTTCTTT
cdr3_aa: CASSQNVGLSGAFF

v_call: TRBV7-2
clone_size: many
d_call: -
j_call: TRBJ1-3
cdr3_nt: TGTGCCAGCAGCTTACTACCCGCTCCGGCCTCTGGAAACACCATATATTTT
cdr3_aa: CASSLLPAPASGNTIYF

v_call: TRBV4-1
clone_size: many
d_call: -
j_call: TRBJ2-7
cdr3_nt: TGCGCCAGCAGCCCCTTGCGGCATTCGGACGAGCAGTACTTC
cdr3_aa: CASSPLRHSDEQYF

v_call: TRBV5-1
clone_size: -
d_call: TRBD1
j_call: TRBJ2-7
cdr3_nt: TGCGCCAGCAGCACAGGACAGGGGGCTACGTTTAGGTACGAGCAGTACTTC
cdr3_aa: CASSTGQGATFRYEQYF

v_call: TRBV7-6
clone_size: many
d_call: TRBD2
j_call: TRBJ2-1
cdr3_nt: TGTGCCAGCAGCGGTATAGCGGGGGGTTACTACAATGAGCAGTTCTTC
cdr3_aa: CASSGIAGGYYNEQFF

v_call: TRBV5-6
clone_size: -
d_call: TRBD2
j_call: TRBJ2-3
cdr3_nt: TGTGCCAGCAGCACCGGGGCAGCGGGGGGGCCGGGCACAGATACGCAGTATTTT
cdr3_aa: CASSTGAAGGPGTDTQYF

v_call: TRBV7-8
clone_size: many
d_call: TRBD1
j_call: TRBJ2-3
cdr3_nt: TGTGCCAGCAGCTGGGACAGCTTGCAGTATTTT
cdr3_aa: CASSWDSLQYF

v_call: TRBV5-1
clone_size: many
d_call: -
j_call: TRBJ1-6
cdr3_nt: TGCGCCAGCAGCTTGGTCGGGGCGACGCGCTCCTATAATTCACCCCTCCACTTT
cdr3_aa: CASSLVGATRSYNSPLHF

v_call: TRBV3-1
clone_size: few
d_call: -
j_call: TRBJ2-7
cdr3_nt: TGTGCCAGCAGCCAAGATCTGGTGGGCAGGAGTTCCTACGAGCAGTACTTC
cdr3_aa: CASSQDLVGRSSYEQYF

v_call: TRBV5-1
clone_size: few
d_call: -
j_call: TRBJ1-6
cdr3_nt: TGCGCCAGCAGCGTAAGGGGGGTCAGCTCCTATAATTCACCCCTCCACTTT
cdr3_aa: CASSVRGVSSYNSPLHF

v_call: TRBV28
clone_size: -
d_call: -
j_call: TRBJ2-6
cdr3_nt: TGTGCCACAACGGGGACGAGCTCTGGGGCCAACGTCCTGACTTTC
cdr3_aa: CATTGTSSGANVLTF

v_call: TRBV28
clone_size: few
d_call: -
j_call: TRBJ1-6
cdr3_nt: TGTGCCAGTCGGGTGCGGAATTCACCCCTCCACTTT
cdr3_aa: CASRVRNSPLHF

v_call: TRBV7-9
clone_size: few
d_call: TRBD1
j_call: TRBJ1-2
cdr3_nt: TGTGCCAGCAGCCCCTGGTTTGACAGGGGGGGAGACTATGGCTACACCTTC
cdr3_aa: CASSPWFDRGGDYGYTF

v_call: TRBV7-6
clone_size: many
d_call: -
j_call: TRBJ2-3
cdr3_nt: TGTGCCAGCAGCCCCCCAGGATTCACAGATACGCAGTATTTT
cdr3_aa: CASSPPGFTDTQYF

v_call: TRBV11-1
clone_size: -
d_call: -
j_call: TRBJ2-2
cdr3_nt: TGTGCCAGCAGCCGAGCCGGAACCACCGGGGAGCTGTTTTTT
cdr3_aa: CASSRAGTTGELFF

v_call: TRBV4-1
clone_size: -
d_call: -
j_call: TRBJ2-3
cdr3_nt: TGCGCCAGCAGCCAAGTACGCACAGATACGCAGTATTTT
cdr3_aa: CASSQVRTDTQYF

v_call: TRBV4-2
clone_size: few
d_call: -
j_call: TRBJ1-2
cdr3_nt: TGTGCCAGCAGCCCGACCCCGGTGCCAGAGGACTATGGCTACACCTTC
cdr3_aa: CASSPTPVPEDYGYTF